What follows describes a single T cell receptor (beta chain). Its specific antigen is unknown. No quality values exist for individual bases; no much larger clone is one base distant. Library creation used the immunoSEQ multiplex PCR assay. Not all clones reach the TCRdb copy of this immuneACCESS table, which keeps in-frame sequences only. Checked studies attribute under half of the gap to unresolved V genes and leave the rest unexplained. This sample comprises roughly 700,000 clones, more than 75% of them detected only once. Approximately 0.01% of the sample is in the top ten clones. V and J lose 2 bases and 5 bases, and a span of 7 bases separates them. The CDR3, cysteine through phenylalanine, is 12 amino acids long. Just the 36-base CDR3 DNA is kept, in frame starting at base 1. The germline V gene supplies CDR1 MDHEN and CDR2 SYDVKM. This record belongs to a study of shared T cell receptors in the human thymus (dated by TCRdb to the early 2020s). For context, the study as a whole: The study examined how self-reactive, shared T-cell receptor alpha chains are generated in the human thymus.

The same data also went into a second study, on human thymus T cells. Reported in the second study: Immunologically healthy infants undergoing open corrective cardiac surgery for congenital heart defects in Finland were used as donors. Thymus tissue was collected as surgical resects that were removed during corrective cardiac surgery. V and J gene segment usage appeared biased in both thymic and peripheral blood repertoires. The related research found that thymic TCR repertoires overlapped highly between unrelated individuals. The study used seven to nine infant thymus samples plus four related peripheral blood samples to characterize TCR alpha and beta repertoires. The infant donors were about 6 to 244 days old, and the cohort included over 5 males and a couple of females. Thymocytes were freed from the tissue by mechanical means and kept at -70 degrees C as pellets of 10-30 million cells. A QIAsymphony instrument was used to extract genomic DNA from the frozen cell pellets. The immunoSEQ multiplex PCR assay was used to amplify the TCRB and TCRAD loci from a standardized amount of quality-controlled genomic DNA. The V(D)J region was spanned by amplicons of a length sufficient to cover the CDR3 and to identify V and J genes. Through the commercial immunoSEQ service, the amplicons were sequenced on an Illumina platform. Primer bias and sequencing errors were corrected as previously described, and TCRAD and TCRB were defined on the basis of the IMGT database. Analysis of the repertoires was done with immunoSEQ Analyzer 3.0 and VDJTools and included basic statistics, V/J segment usage, diversity estimates, rarefaction and pairwise overlap. To estimate diversity, the Chao1, ChaoE, Efron-Thisted, Shannon and inverse Simpson indices were applied, and diversity was also estimated on datasets down-sampled to the smallest sample. Repertoire overlap used strict matching of CDR3 nucleotide sequence, V gene and J gene, with Jaccard-based multidimensional scaling clustering. Thymus samples yielded on average approximately 860,000 unique TCRB clonotypes, compared with roughly 76,000 from blood samples.

The chain is assembled from TRBV28 and TRBJ2-7; a tentative D call is TRBD1 (5 bases match). Sequencing used thymocytes. The sequence was obtained from a boy younger than two with a congenital heart defect. Donor details come from another sample of the same person, matched by shared clones. The DNA sequence is as follows: TGTGCCAGCAGTTTAAAGGGGCACGAGCAGTACTTC. Its protein is CASSLKGHEQYF.